The 25 T cell receptor beta chains reported below all come from one sample, sequenced in a study of PD-1 blockade in classical Hodgkin lymphoma. Brentuximab vedotin exposure varied, and every patient relapsed after autologous stem cell transplantation. Some clones are missing from TCRdb's copy, which holds only in-frame ones; the method was immunoSEQ multiplex PCR. The data hold 60,000 or so clones, with around 90% observed a single time. The source was peripheral blood mononuclear cells (PBMCs), collected at baseline. These receptors originate from a human donor with classical Hodgkin lymphoma.

The gene calls are TRBV29-1 and TRBJ1-1, with D possibly being TRBD1 (5 bases). The CDR3 is made up of 12 amino acids. The V gene lost 4 bases and the J gene lost 3 bases, with 9 bases spanning the gap. Looked up from germline, CDR1 is SQVTM and CDR2 is ANQGSEA. The CDR3 DNA is TGCAGCGTTGCTCGGGGCCACACTGAAGCTTTCTTT. It is translated as CSVARGHTEAFF.

V usage is TRBV15 and J usage is TRBJ2-1; D remains unclear. The CDR3 covers 15 residues. V lost 0 bases, J lost 5 bases, and 11 bases lay in between. Germline V CDR1 and CDR2: LNHNV, YYDKDF (reference sequence). In nucleotides, the CDR3 is TGTGCCACCAGCAGAGATCGCAGGCCCGACAATGAGCAGTTCTTC. It codes for CATSRDRRPDNEQFF.

The chain couples TRBV5-6 to TRBJ1-4; 7 bases are a match to TRBD1. V lost 3 bases to trimming and J lost 0 bases; unmatched junction nucleotides: 8. The germline gives CDR1 SGHDT, CDR2 YYEEEE. The CDR3 sequence is 17 residues long. CDR3 bases: TGTGCCAGCAGCTCTACAGGGGACGCTGCAACTAATGAAAAACTGTTTTTT. Translating gives CASSSTGDAATNEKLFF.

The V call is TRBV5-1, the J call TRBJ2-5; D gene unclear. This CDR3 has 15 residues. Germline lookup yields CDR1 SGHRS and CDR2 YFSETQ. Deletions cut 4 bases from V and 2 bases from J, with 15 bases between. The CDR3 protein is CASSLWTGEQETQYF. The CDR3 DNA is TGCGCCAGCAGCCTATGGACCGGAGAGCAAGAGACCCAGTACTTC.

The chain has TRBV28 and TRBJ2-3; no definite D call. Trimming cost V 3 bases and J 4 bases, with 11 bases left between them. This CDR3 comprises 14 residues. Germline CDR1 reads MDHEN; CDR2 reads SYDVKM. The CDR3: CASSFSGTSDTQYF. The CDR3 nucleotides read TGTGCCAGCAGTTTCTCTGGAACATCAGATACGCAGTATTTT.

The chain recombines TRBV6-5 with TRBJ2-6; no reliable D call. Germline V gene sequence: CDR1 MNHEY, CDR2 SVGAGI. Trimming removed 5 bases from V and 0 bases from J, with 8 bases in between. CDR3 length: 15 amino acids. The CDR3 nucleotides are TGTGCCAGCAGTGTCTACCTCTCTGGGGCCAACGTCCTGACTTTC. It encodes CASSVYLSGANVLTF.

V is TRBV4-1 and J is TRBJ1-1; maybe TRBD1 (5 bases). The CDR3 has 16 amino acids. The germline V gene has CDR1 MGHRA and CDR2 YSYEKL. Trimming cost V 4 bases and J 4 bases, with 19 bases left between them. This CDR3 is CASSRPGGAGSTEAFF. The CDR3 DNA sequence: TGCGCCAGCAGCCGACCAGGAGGGGCAGGGAGCACTGAAGCTTTCTTT.

V and J are TRBV19 and TRBJ1-5; the D gene is possibly TRBD1 (5 bases). The V gene lost 5 bases and the J gene lost 5 bases, with 19 bases spanning the gap. Germline CDR1 and CDR2: LNHDA and SQIVND (reference sequence). The CDR3 has 16 amino acids. The CDR3 DNA is TGTGCCAGTAGTTTCCCGGGCCAGGGCGTGGATCAGCCCCAGCATTTT. As protein: CASSFPGQGVDQPQHF.

Here the CDR3 DNA reads TGTGCCACCAGCAGGGGCCAAACAGGGTATAGCAATCAGCCCCAGCATTTT. Amino acid sequence: CATSRGQTGYSNQPQHF. This chain connects TRBV15 to TRBJ1-5; tentatively, D is TRBD1 (6 bases). Trimming left V 3 bases short and J 0 bases short, with 15 bases between. In germline, CDR1 is LNHNV, CDR2 YYDKDF (reference sequence). The CDR3 sequence is 17 residues long.

The J gene is TRBJ2-5, the V gene TRBV7-9, with 9 bases matching TRBD2. This CDR3 region has 15 residues. Trimming took 2 bases from V and 2 from J; bases not matched to a gene: 3. CDR1 is SEHNR and CDR2 is FQNEAQ in the germline V gene (reference sequence). The CDR3: CASSLLAGTQETQYF. As DNA, the CDR3 is TGTGCCAGCAGCTTACTAGCGGGGACTCAAGAGACCCAGTACTTC.

J is TRBJ2-5 and V is TRBV2; D not certain. The V end was cut by 8 bases, the J end by 2 bases, with 12 bases between. The CDR3 has 13 amino acids. Germline-derived CDR1 and CDR2 are SNHLY and FYNNEI. As DNA, the CDR3 is TGTGCCAGCTCTGGTATTGGACAAGAGACCCAGTACTTC. This gives the protein CASSGIGQETQYF.

The chain couples TRBV5-5 to TRBJ1-6; 9 positions match TRBD1. The CDR3 is 14 residues long. Trimming took 6 bases from V and 9 from J; bases not matched to a gene: 7. The germline CDR1 and CDR2 sequences are SGHKS and YYEKEE (reference sequence). DNA of the CDR3: TGTGCCAGCACCCTGGACAGGGGCTTTTCACCCCTCCACTTT. The encoded protein is CASTLDRGFSPLHF.

The genes are TRBV2 and TRBJ2-7, with 10 bases lining up with TRBD1. V was pared by 6 bases and J by 2 bases, with 4 bases of the junction left unmatched. Germline V CDR1 and CDR2: SNHLY, FYNNEI. CDR3 size: 14 residues. CDR3 protein: CASSRTGGAYEQYF. CDR3 nucleotides: TGTGCCAGCAGCCGGACAGGGGGGGCCTACGAGCAGTACTTC. Full variable domain (missing parts from reference TRBV2 and TRBJ2-7): EPEVTQTPSHQVTQMGQEVILRCVPISNHLYFYWYRQILGQKVEFLVSFYNNEISEKSEIFDDQFSVERPDGSNFTLKIRSTKLEDSAMYFCASSRTGGAYEQYFGPGTRLTVT.

This chain joins TRBV28 and TRBJ2-7; 7 positions agree with TRBD1. With 4 bases clipped from V and 6 bases from J, the junction kept 6 bases outside the gene matches. The CDR3 runs to 13 residues. CDR1 and CDR2 from the germline V gene are MDHEN and SYDVKM. As DNA, the CDR3 is TGTGCCAGCAGTTCCAGACAGGGTGGCGAGCAGTACTTC. Translated, it gives CASSSRQGGEQYF.

This clone was counted a single time. This chain connects TRBV11-2 to TRBJ2-3; D might be TRBD2 (6 bases). The V end lost 1 base, the J end lost 0 bases, and 11 bases lay between the germline ends. Germline values: CDR1 SGHAT, CDR2 FQNNGV. CDR3 length equals 16 residues. The CDR3: CASSLVGGGSTDTQYF. The DNA of the CDR3 is TGTGCCAGCAGCTTAGTAGGTGGGGGGAGCACAGATACGCAGTATTTT.

This chain connects TRBV6-4 to TRBJ2-3; D perhaps matches TRBD1 (6 bases). V was pared by 3 bases and J by 4 bases, with 11 bases between. The CDR3 consists of 14 residues. Germline V gene sequence: CDR1 MRHNA, CDR2 SNTAGT. CDR3 sequence (DNA): TGTGCCAGCAGTGAGCAGGGGAGCTCAGATACGCAGTATTTT. Amino acids: CASSEQGSSDTQYF.

The chain couples TRBV6-5 to TRBJ1-2, with unresolved D. The CDR3 contains 13 residues. Trimming cost V 0 bases and J 8 bases, with 10 bases left between them. Germline assignment: CDR1 MNHEY and CDR2 SVGAGI. This CDR3 reads CASSYSQNFGYTF. CDR3 DNA sequence: TGTGCCAGCAGTTACTCGCAGAATTTCGGCTACACCTTC.

This sequence joins TRBV6-1 and TRBJ2-7; D possibly corresponds to TRBD1 (6 bases). Germline values: CDR1 MNHNS, CDR2 SASEGT. The V gene lost 2 bases and the J gene lost 3 bases, with 8 bases spanning the gap. The CDR3 consists of 13 residues. For the CDR3, the DNA is TGTGCCAGCAGTGAATGGGACAACTACGAGCAGTACTTC. Translated: CASSEWDNYEQYF.

This clone was recorded only once. The gene calls are TRBV28 and TRBJ1-5; 8 bases map to TRBD1. V dropped 3 bases and J dropped 1; count of bases not matched to a gene: 14. The germline V gene encodes CDR1 MDHEN and CDR2 SYDVKM. The CDR3 totals 19 residues. The CDR3: CASSFRGQGGGWSNQPQHF. Here the CDR3 DNA reads TGTGCCAGCAGTTTCCGAGGACAGGGAGGGGGATGGAGCAATCAGCCCCAGCATTTT.

The chain has TRBV11-2 and TRBJ2-2; 7 positions agree with TRBD2. The CDR3 spans 15 residues. Germline CDR1 SGHAT, CDR2 FQNNGV. V shed 2 bases and J 6 bases; nucleotides not matched to a gene: 6. CDR3 amino acids: CASSLRGGRSGELFF. Written as DNA, the CDR3 is TGTGCCAGCAGCTTAAGGGGAGGGCGCTCCGGGGAGCTGTTTTTT.

This chain connects TRBV4-2 to TRBJ2-1, with 8 bases identical to TRBD2. J lost 8 bases, V lost 1 base, and 13 bases had no gene match. This CDR3 is 17 amino acids long. Germline V CDR1 and CDR2: LGHNA, YNFKEQ. The CDR3 here is CASSQGSAGGSHDEQFF. CDR3 DNA sequence: TGTGCCAGCAGCCAAGGTTCTGCGGGAGGTTCGCACGATGAGCAGTTCTTC.

The chain recombines TRBV4-1 with TRBJ2-7; 10 bases are shared with TRBD1. This CDR3 has 17 amino acids. With V trimmed by 3 bases and J by 0 bases, 8 bases remained unmatched. Germline V gene sequence: CDR1 MGHRA, CDR2 YSYEKL. This chain's CDR3 is CASSQRAGTGASYEQYF. The CDR3 nucleotides are TGCGCCAGCAGCCAGAGAGCCGGGACAGGGGCCTCCTACGAGCAGTACTTC.

The rearrangement links TRBV7-9 to TRBJ1-6; D is unresolved. The CDR3 sequence is 17 residues long. V was cut by 3 bases and J by 5 bases, with 17 bases left in between. Germline V lookup: CDR1 SEHNR, CDR2 FQNEAQ (reference sequence). The CDR3 spells CASSFRTSPADNSPLHF. CDR3 in DNA: TGTGCCAGCAGCTTCCGGACCTCTCCTGCCGATAATTCACCCCTCCACTTT.

This clone was detected only once. The chain uses TRBV28 and TRBJ1-5, with TRBD1 matching over 8 bases. CDR1 and CDR2 from the germline V gene are MDHEN and SYDVKM. With 8 bases clipped from V and 0 bases from J, the junction kept 9 bases outside the gene matches. The CDR3 is 16 residues long. The CDR3: CASLRDRPYSNQPQHF. As DNA, the CDR3 is TGTGCCAGCCTCCGGGACAGGCCATATAGCAATCAGCCCCAGCATTTT.

The chain couples TRBV2 to TRBJ2-3, with TRBD1 matching over 9 bases. The CDR3 runs to 15 residues. Germline V gene data show CDR1 as SNHLY and CDR2 as FYNNEI. V gave up 4 bases and J gave up 4 bases; unmatched junction bases: 6. CDR3 amino acids: CASSVGGQGADTQYF. The CDR3, as DNA: TGTGCCAGCAGTGTGGGGGGACAGGGTGCAGATACGCAGTATTTT.